This TCR beta chain was documented in a study of CD8 T cells in Susac syndrome. The table lists this clonotype with a count of one. The length of the CDR3 is 17 residues. CDR1 and CDR2 from the germline V gene are LNHNV and YYDKDF (reference sequence). After removal of 1 base from V and 1 base from J, the junction contained 6 bases not matched to a gene. Random hexamers were used to reverse transcribe the RNA input (0.5 to 1 ug). TCRdb fed the immunoSEQ multiplex PCR reads into MiXCR, producing one record per CDR3 protein. The sample lists roughly 400,000 distinct CDR3 sequences, around 83% occurring once.

This receptor was taken from a human donor with multiple sclerosis. The gene calls are TRBV15 and TRBJ1-4; 7 nucleotides agree with TRBD1. Sequencing was done on a sample of CD8+ T cells from PBMCs. The chain's CDR3 is CATSRGRGLRTNEKLFF. The DNA of the CDR3 is TGTGCCACCAGCAGAGGGAGGGGGCTCCGAACTAATGAAAAACTGTTTTTT.